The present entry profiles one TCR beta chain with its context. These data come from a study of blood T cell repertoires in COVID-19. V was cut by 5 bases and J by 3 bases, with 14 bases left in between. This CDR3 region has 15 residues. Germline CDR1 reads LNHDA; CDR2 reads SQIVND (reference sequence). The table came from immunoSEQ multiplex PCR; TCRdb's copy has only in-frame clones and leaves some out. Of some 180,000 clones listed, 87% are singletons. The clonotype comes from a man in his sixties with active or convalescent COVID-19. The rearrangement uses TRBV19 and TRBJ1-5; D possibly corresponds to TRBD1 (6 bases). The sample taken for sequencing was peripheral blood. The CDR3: CASSLAQGLNQPQHF. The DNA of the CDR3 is TGTGCCAGTAGTCTCGCACAGGGCCTCAATCAGCCCCAGCATTTT.